Listed below are T cell receptor beta chains from one sample, sequenced in a study of blood T cell repertoires in COVID-19. Using immunoSEQ multiplex PCR, the repertoire was profiled, and TCRdb retains in-frame clones only, with some absent. The table has over 120,000 clones, over 75% seen once. Sequenced material: peripheral blood. The receptor source for this set is a human donor in a cohort sampled during active COVID-19. The CDR3 runs from the conserved cysteine through the conserved F or W. The order of the fields is V gene, J gene, D gene, clone size, CDR3 protein, CDR3 DNA. D genes are given only for firm matches. The size of a clone is reported for some rows only, either as once, few or many, or as a class for expanded clones.

TRBV11-2	TRBJ1-1	TRBD1	few	CASSLGQGAPTEAFF	TGTGCCAGCAGCTTAGGACAGGGGGCGCCCACTGAAGCTTTCTTT
TRBV7-9	TRBJ1-2	TRBD1	-	CASRSIPGQGAIGYTF	TGTGCCAGCAGGTCAATTCCGGGACAGGGGGCGATCGGCTACACCTTC
TRBV27	TRBJ2-5	-	-	CASSLQGLRETQYF	TGTGCCAGCAGCCTACAGGGCCTCCGGGAGACCCAGTACTTC
TRBV9	TRBJ1-6	-	few	CASSVGQAGNSPLHF	TGTGCCAGCAGCGTAGGACAGGCGGGTAATTCACCCCTCCACTTT
TRBV19	TRBJ1-5	-	few	CASSRDRNQPQHF	TGTGCCAGTAGTCGAGACAGGAATCAGCCCCAGCATTTT
TRBV6-2/TRBV6-3	TRBJ2-3	-	-	CASSQTYPNTQYF	TGTGCCAGCAGTCAGACATATCCTAATACGCAGTATTTT
TRBV6-6	TRBJ2-5	-	-	CASRGGQETQYF	TGTGCCAGCAGGGGGGGCCAAGAGACCCAGTACTTC
TRBV7-2	TRBJ1-2	TRBD1	-	CASSFQGAWYGYTF	TGTGCCAGCAGCTTCCAGGGGGCTTGGTATGGCTACACCTTC
TRBV24-1	TRBJ2-5	-	-	CATTETGPLQETQYF	TGTGCCACCACGGAAACAGGCCCTCTCCAAGAGACCCAGTACTTC
TRBV5-1	TRBJ2-2	TRBD2	once	CASHRSGSTGELFF	TGCGCCAGCCATCGGAGCGGGAGTACCGGGGAGCTGTTTTTT
TRBV29-1	TRBJ1-2	-	-	CSVEDLGGYGYTF	TGCAGCGTTGAAGACCTCGGGGGTTATGGCTACACCTTC
TRBV10-2	TRBJ2-1	TRBD1	once	CASRATGTGGANEQFF	TGCGCCAGCAGAGCCACCGGGACAGGGGGGGCGAATGAGCAGTTCTTC
TRBV6-4	TRBJ1-6	-	-	CASKPSGSYNSPLHF	TGTGCCAGCAAACCTTCGGGGTCCTATAATTCACCCCTCCACTTT
TRBV19	TRBJ2-5	TRBD1	-	CASSIEPPTGGRIKETQYF	TGTGCCAGTAGTATAGAACCCCCTACAGGGGGCCGGATTAAGGAGACCCAGTACTTC
TRBV11-1	TRBJ2-2	TRBD2	-	CASSPGLANTGELFF	TGTGCCAGCAGCCCAGGACTAGCGAACACCGGGGAGCTGTTTTTT
TRBV7-9	TRBJ1-2	TRBD1	few	CASSLGYQGAYGYTF	TGTGCCAGCAGCTTAGGCTACCAGGGGGCGTATGGCTACACCTTC
TRBV5-1	TRBJ1-1	-	-	CASSIPQENTEAFF	TGCGCCAGCAGCATCCCACAGGAGAACACTGAAGCTTTCTTT
TRBV5-5	TRBJ2-2	TRBD1	-	CASRSRQGTGELFF	TGTGCCAGCAGATCACGACAGGGGACCGGGGAGCTGTTTTTT
TRBV23-1	TRBJ1-5	-	-	CASSLSAVCNQPQHF	TGCGCCAGCAGTCTCAGTGCAGTTTGCAATCAGCCCCAGCATTTT
TRBV12-3/TRBV12-4	TRBJ2-3	-	-	CATSVADTQYF	TGTGCCACCTCAGTTGCAGATACGCAGTATTTT
TRBV6-5	TRBJ2-7	TRBD1	-	CASSPEDRWTYEQYF	TGTGCCAGCAGCCCCGAGGACAGGTGGACCTACGAGCAGTACTTC
TRBV6-5	TRBJ1-4	TRBD1	once	CASSRQGNEKLFF	TGTGCCAGTAGCAGACAGGGGAATGAAAAACTGTTTTTT
TRBV3-1/TRBV3-2	TRBJ2-3	-	-	CASSQRTDTQYF	TGTGCCAGCAGCCAGCGGACAGATACGCAGTATTTT
TRBV7-3	TRBJ1-2	TRBD1	-	CASSLNRGSLTYGYTF	TGTGCCAGCAGCTTAAACAGGGGGAGCCTTACCTATGGCTACACCTTC
TRBV28	TRBJ2-3	TRBD1	-	CASSTSGTELSDTQYF	TGTGCCAGCAGTACATCCGGGACAGAGTTATCCGATACGCAGTATTTT
TRBV28	TRBJ1-2	-	-	CALRAGMGYGYTF	TGTGCCTTAAGAGCGGGAATGGGGTATGGCTACACCTTC
TRBV19	TRBJ1-5	-	-	CASGHGRQGNNQPQHF	TGTGCCAGTGGACATGGTAGGCAAGGGAACAATCAGCCCCAGCATTTT
TRBV3-1/TRBV3-2	TRBJ1-2	-	-	CASSLSGQYGYTF	TGTGCCAGCAGCCTTTCAGGACAGTATGGCTACACCTTC
TRBV10-2	TRBJ2-3	TRBD2	-	CASSESAGDQDTQYF	TGCGCCAGCAGTGAGTCGGCGGGAGATCAAGATACGCAGTATTTT
TRBV9	TRBJ1-1	-	few	CASSANREGTEAFF	TGTGCCAGCAGCGCGAACAGGGAGGGGACTGAAGCTTTCTTT
TRBV12-3/TRBV12-4	TRBJ1-1	-	-	CASNQGPTEAFF	TGTGCCAGCAATCAGGGCCCCACTGAAGCTTTCTTT
TRBV2	TRBJ1-6	TRBD1	few	CASRTRQGLSPLHF	TGTGCCAGCAGGACCCGACAGGGGCTATCACCCCTCCACTTT
TRBV27	TRBJ2-1	-	-	CASSLGGALFF	TGTGCCAGCAGTTTGGGGGGGGCTCTGTTCTTC
TRBV24-1	TRBJ2-1	TRBD2	-	CATSGLAYNEQFF	TGTGCCACCAGTGGACTAGCTTACAATGAGCAGTTCTTC
TRBV29-1	TRBJ1-2	-	-	CSVDSFYGYTF	TGCAGCGTAGACAGTTTTTATGGCTACACCTTC
TRBV29-1	TRBJ2-1	-	-	CSAPGDLDSYNEQFF	TGCAGCGCCCCGGGGGATCTAGACTCCTACAATGAGCAGTTCTTC
TRBV27	TRBJ2-7	TRBD1	-	CASSRGQVMGEQYF	TGTGCCAGCAGTCGGGGACAGGTAATGGGCGAGCAGTACTTC
TRBV7-2	TRBJ1-6	TRBD1	-	CASSYSGTGRSPLHF	TGTGCCAGCAGCTACAGCGGGACAGGGAGATCACCCCTCCACTTT
TRBV7-9	TRBJ2-7	TRBD2	once	CASSRTSGGREQYF	TGTGCCAGCAGCCGGACTAGCGGGGGGAGAGAGCAGTACTTC
TRBV6-4	TRBJ1-1	-	-	CASSEAGGTEAFF	TGTGCCAGCAGTGAGGCGGGGGGCACTGAAGCTTTCTTT
TRBV10-3	TRBJ2-3	-	-	CAISPRGGTDTQYF	TGTGCCATCAGCCCCCGCGGCGGCACAGATACGCAGTATTTT
TRBV7-2	TRBJ2-5	TRBD2	-	CASSDNPGLAAQETQYF	TGTGCCAGCAGCGACAATCCGGGACTAGCGGCACAAGAGACCCAGTACTTC
TRBV6-1	TRBJ1-3	-	-	CASSEGGLGNTIYF	TGTGCCAGCAGTGAAGGGGGCTTGGGAAACACCATATATTTT